A selection of T cell receptor beta chains follows, all from one sample in a study of sequential checkpoint blockade in melanoma. The data were produced by immunoSEQ multiplex PCR, yet TCRdb's version contains in-frame clones alone and is incomplete. The sample shows tens of thousands of clones, over 80% of them seen only once. The material was CD8+ T cells sorted from blood (inferred from file names), obtained from a patient given nivolumab and ipilimumab in sequence. These receptors originate from a human donor with melanoma. Each CDR3 is given with its conserved first and last residue. The D gene is left open where the match is weak. The size field is filled for only some rows; it gives once, few, many or a size class.

size: .
V: TRBV7-6
D: .
J: TRBJ2-7
DNA: TGTGCCACCTCAGGTCTTAACGGGGTCGCCTCCTACGAGCAGTACTTC
CDR3: CATSGLNGVASYEQYF

size: .
V: TRBV4-1
D: .
J: TRBJ2-1
DNA: TGCGCCAGCAGCCAAGAGGGAGCGGCCTACAATGAGCAGTTCTTC
CDR3: CASSQEGAAYNEQFF

size: .
V: TRBV19
D: TRBD1
J: TRBJ1-4
DNA: TGTGCCAGTAGTCCAAACCCCGTTTCGGCAGGGGGTTCTTATGAAAAACTGTTTTTT
CDR3: CASSPNPVSAGGSYEKLFF

size: few
V: TRBV7-9
D: .
J: TRBJ1-2
DNA: TGTGCCAGCAGCTTCACAGGCGCGCTTGGCTACACCTTC
CDR3: CASSFTGALGYTF

size: .
V: TRBV4-2
D: .
J: TRBJ1-2
DNA: TGTGCCAGCAGCCTATGGGGGGGCCGGGTCTATGGCTACACCTTC
CDR3: CASSLWGGRVYGYTF

size: .
V: TRBV27
D: .
J: TRBJ2-7
DNA: TGTGCCAGCAGTTCTCTGGCATACGAGCAGTACTTC
CDR3: CASSSLAYEQYF

size: .
V: TRBV10-2
D: .
J: TRBJ2-2
DNA: TGCGCCAGCCTCTTTGGGCACCCTCAAACCGGGGAGCTGTTTTTT
CDR3: CASLFGHPQTGELFF

size: .
V: TRBV27
D: TRBD1
J: TRBJ2-1
DNA: TGTGCCAGCAGTCTGGACAGGGGGCGCTGGGATGAGCAGTTCTTC
CDR3: CASSLDRGRWDEQFF

size: once
V: TRBV5-6
D: .
J: TRBJ2-6
DNA: TGTGCCAGCAGCTTGTGGGGAGGTGCCGTCCTGACTTTC
CDR3: CASSLWGGAVLTF

size: .
V: TRBV19
D: TRBD2
J: TRBJ2-1
DNA: TGTGCCAGTAGTTGGGGACTAGCGGTCAATGAGCAGTTCTTC
CDR3: CASSWGLAVNEQFF

size: .
V: TRBV27
D: .
J: TRBJ1-2
DNA: TGTGCCAGCAGTTTTAATGCAGGCTATGGCTACACCTTC
CDR3: CASSFNAGYGYTF

size: few
V: TRBV27
D: TRBD2
J: TRBJ2-7
DNA: TGTGCCAGCAGTTTACCCCCCAGGGCGGGGGGGGGCGAGCAGTACTTC
CDR3: CASSLPPRAGGGEQYF

size: .
V: TRBV5-6
D: TRBD2
J: TRBJ2-3
DNA: TGTGCCAGCAGCCCTGGGGGGGAGGGCACAGATACGCAGTATTTT
CDR3: CASSPGGEGTDTQYF

size: once
V: TRBV7-9
D: TRBD1
J: TRBJ2-5
DNA: TGTGCCAGCAGCCCCCCCCAACCGACAGGGGGGAAAGAGACCCAGTACTTC
CDR3: CASSPPQPTGGKETQYF

size: few
V: TRBV2
D: .
J: TRBJ2-4
DNA: TGTGCCAGCAGTGAAGAACAGCTAATTCAGTACTTC
CDR3: CASSEEQLIQYF

size: once
V: TRBV4-3
D: TRBD1
J: TRBJ2-5
DNA: TGCGCCAGCAGCCAAGATGGGGGACAGCTCCAAGAGACCCAGTACTTC
CDR3: CASSQDGGQLQETQYF

size: .
V: TRBV7-6
D: .
J: TRBJ2-7
DNA: TGTGCCAGCAGCTCCTTACCGGGAGCCGTAAGTGGAGGGCAGTACTTC
CDR3: CASSSLPGAVSGGQYF

size: .
V: TRBV9
D: .
J: TRBJ1-1
DNA: TGTGCCAGCAGCGTAGGGGGGCTCACTGAAGCTTTCTTT
CDR3: CASSVGGLTEAFF

size: few
V: TRBV28
D: .
J: TRBJ1-4
DNA: TGTGCCAACCTCACAAGTCGTACGGAAAAACTGTTTTTT
CDR3: CANLTSRTEKLFF

size: few
V: TRBV19
D: TRBD1
J: TRBJ2-2
DNA: TGTGCCAGTATGGACAGGGTGGAGGTCGGGGAGCTGTTTTTT
CDR3: CASMDRVEVGELFF

size: .
V: TRBV9
D: TRBD2
J: TRBJ2-1
DNA: TGTGCCAGCCTGAGGGTAGCGGGAGGGCGGCGGCAGTTCTTC
CDR3: CASLRVAGGRRQFF

size: .
V: TRBV19
D: .
J: TRBJ2-2
DNA: TGTGCCAGTAGTATCCCATCCGGTTCTGACACCGGGGAGCTGTTTTTT
CDR3: CASSIPSGSDTGELFF

size: .
V: TRBV27
D: .
J: TRBJ1-1
DNA: TGTGCCAGCAGGTCAGGATCCGCTGAAGCTTTCTTT
CDR3: CASRSGSAEAFF

size: once
V: TRBV9
D: .
J: TRBJ1-3
DNA: TGTGCCAGCAGCGAGGGAGGACACTCTGGAAACACCATATATTTT
CDR3: CASSEGGHSGNTIYF

size: .
V: TRBV5-4
D: .
J: TRBJ1-3
DNA: TGTGCCAGCAGCGACGGGGGTTACACCATATATTTT
CDR3: CASSDGGYTIYF

size: .
V: TRBV4-3
D: .
J: TRBJ2-7
DNA: TGCGCCAGCAGCCAAGTCGTTAGCGGCTACGAGCAGTACTTC
CDR3: CASSQVVSGYEQYF

size: .
V: TRBV21-1
D: .
J: TRBJ2-7
DNA: TGTGCCAGCAGCAAGGGAGTAGCGAGCTACGAGCAGTACTTC
CDR3: CASSKGVASYEQYF

size: .
V: TRBV29-1
D: .
J: TRBJ2-1
DNA: TGCAGCGTTGCCGGGATCGACTCCTACAATGAGCAGTTCTTC
CDR3: CSVAGIDSYNEQFF

size: .
V: TRBV7-9
D: .
J: TRBJ2-3
DNA: TGTGCCAGCAGCTCCCGAACTACAACTAGCACAGATACGCAGTATTTT
CDR3: CASSSRTTTSTDTQYF

size: .
V: TRBV14
D: TRBD2
J: TRBJ2-7
DNA: TGTGCCAGCAGCCAAGAAACAGGACTAGCCTACGAGCAGTACTTC
CDR3: CASSQETGLAYEQYF

size: .
V: TRBV7-9
D: .
J: TRBJ1-6
DNA: TGTGCCAGCAGCTTATTGGGGCGCCGTAATTCACCCCTCCACTTT
CDR3: CASSLLGRRNSPLHF

size: .
V: TRBV27
D: .
J: TRBJ2-3
DNA: TGTGCCTCTCACTCCCCCGTAAGCACAGATACGCAGTATTTT
CDR3: CASHSPVSTDTQYF

size: .
V: TRBV28
D: TRBD2
J: TRBJ2-3
DNA: TGTGCCAGCAGTTTAAAGGGACTAGCGGGGGAAGATACGCAGTATTTT
CDR3: CASSLKGLAGEDTQYF

size: .
V: TRBV6-1
D: TRBD1
J: TRBJ1-2
DNA: TGTGCCAGCAGTGCCCTAAGACAGGGGCTAAACTATGGCTACACCTTC
CDR3: CASSALRQGLNYGYTF

size: .
V: TRBV10-3
D: .
J: TRBJ2-3
DNA: TGTGCCATCAGGGGTGGAGACACAGATACGCAGTATTTT
CDR3: CAIRGGDTDTQYF

size: .
V: TRBV4-1
D: .
J: TRBJ2-7
DNA: TGCGCCAGCAGCCAAGATTGGCACTCGGAGGGCGGCGAGCAGTACTTC
CDR3: CASSQDWHSEGGEQYF

size: .
V: TRBV6-5
D: .
J: TRBJ1-5
DNA: TGTGCCAGCAGTTACTCAGAAGGGGTACGACAGCCCCAGCATTTT
CDR3: CASSYSEGVRQPQHF

size: .
V: TRBV27
D: TRBD1
J: TRBJ2-7
DNA: TGTGCCAGCAGTGAGCGGACAGGGATTCGCGAGCAGTACTTC
CDR3: CASSERTGIREQYF

size: few
V: TRBV5-1
D: .
J: TRBJ2-5
DNA: TGCGCCAGCAGCTTGTGGGTCTCAGGGCAAGAGACCCAGTACTTC
CDR3: CASSLWVSGQETQYF

size: few
V: TRBV6-5
D: .
J: TRBJ2-3
DNA: TGTGCCAGCAGTTACGCGGGACCCGTCCATGGTACGCAGTATTTT
CDR3: CASSYAGPVHGTQYF

size: .
V: TRBV29-1
D: TRBD2
J: TRBJ2-1
DNA: TGCAGCGTTGAAGGGTCCGGGAGGGCCGCGAATGAGCAGTTCTTC
CDR3: CSVEGSGRAANEQFF

size: .
V: TRBV18
D: TRBD1
J: TRBJ2-1
DNA: TGTGCCAGCTCACCACCGCGGGACAGGGGTTACAATGAGCAGTTCTTC
CDR3: CASSPPRDRGYNEQFF

size: .
V: TRBV27
D: TRBD2
J: TRBJ2-2
DNA: TGTGCCAGCAGTCCGCGACTAGCGGAACTCATGAACACCGGGGAGCTGTTTTTT
CDR3: CASSPRLAELMNTGELFF

size: .
V: TRBV10-2
D: .
J: TRBJ1-1
DNA: TGCGCCAGCATTAGTAACACTGAAGCTTTCTTT
CDR3: CASISNTEAFF

size: .
V: TRBV19
D: TRBD1
J: TRBJ2-7
DNA: TGTGCCAGTAGTATCGACAGGGCGAGGGAGCAGTACTTC
CDR3: CASSIDRAREQYF

size: .
V: TRBV4-2
D: TRBD1
J: TRBJ1-2
DNA: TGTGCCAGCAGCCAGATGGGGGACAGCTATGGCTACACCTTC
CDR3: CASSQMGDSYGYTF

size: few
V: TRBV13
D: TRBD1
J: TRBJ1-6
DNA: TGTGCCAGCAGCTCCCTGGGCAGGGGGAGAGGTAATTCACCCCTCCACTTT
CDR3: CASSSLGRGRGNSPLHF

size: .
V: TRBV28
D: TRBD1
J: TRBJ2-5
DNA: TGTGCCAGCAGTTTCGGACAGGGGGCTTGGGAGACCCAGTACTTC
CDR3: CASSFGQGAWETQYF

size: .
V: TRBV29-1
D: .
J: TRBJ2-7
DNA: TGCAGCGTTGAGGGGGTGCAGGGGGGAAGGTACGAGCAGTACTTC
CDR3: CSVEGVQGGRYEQYF

size: .
V: TRBV5-6
D: .
J: TRBJ1-6
DNA: TGTGCCAGCAGCTTGGGATCGATAGAGCGGGGTAATTCACCCCTCCACTTT
CDR3: CASSLGSIERGNSPLHF

size: .
V: TRBV5-1
D: TRBD2
J: TRBJ2-5
DNA: TGCGCCAGCAGAAGAACTAGCGGAAAAGAGACCCAGTACTTC
CDR3: CASRRTSGKETQYF

size: once
V: TRBV4-1
D: TRBD2
J: TRBJ2-5
DNA: TGCGCCAGCAGCCAAAAGACTAGCGGGATGGGGAGGACCCAGTACTTC
CDR3: CASSQKTSGMGRTQYF

size: .
V: TRBV29-1
D: TRBD2
J: TRBJ2-1
DNA: TGCAGCGTTGGCGCGGCTAGCGGGACGGGAGAGCAGTTCTTC
CDR3: CSVGAASGTGEQFF

size: .
V: TRBV4-1
D: TRBD2
J: TRBJ2-1
DNA: TGCGCCAGCAGCCAAGGGACTAGCGGGACTGGGGATGAGCAGTTCTTC
CDR3: CASSQGTSGTGDEQFF